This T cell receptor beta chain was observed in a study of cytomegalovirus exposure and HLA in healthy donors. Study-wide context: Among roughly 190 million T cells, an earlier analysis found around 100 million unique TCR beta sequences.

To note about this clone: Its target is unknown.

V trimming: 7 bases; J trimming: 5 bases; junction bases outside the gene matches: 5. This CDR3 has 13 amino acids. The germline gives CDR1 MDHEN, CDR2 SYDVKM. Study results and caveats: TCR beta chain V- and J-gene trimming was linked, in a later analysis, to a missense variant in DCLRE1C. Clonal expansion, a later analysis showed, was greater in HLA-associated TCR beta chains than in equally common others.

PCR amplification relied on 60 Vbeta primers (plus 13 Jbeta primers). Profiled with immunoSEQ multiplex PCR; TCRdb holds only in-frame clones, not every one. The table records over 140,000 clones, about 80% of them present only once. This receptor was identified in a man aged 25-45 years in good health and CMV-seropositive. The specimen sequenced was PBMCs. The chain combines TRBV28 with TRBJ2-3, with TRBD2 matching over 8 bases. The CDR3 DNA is TGTGCCAGCAAGTCGGGAGGGCGAGATACGCAGTATTTT. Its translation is CASKSGGRDTQYF.